Listed below are T cell receptor beta chains from one sample, sequenced in a study of beta chain features in type 1 diabetes. The assay was immunoSEQ multiplex PCR, and TCRdb's table has in-frame clones only and misses some. The table includes under 6,500 clones, 70% to 80% detected once. The sequenced sample was Tregs from blood. The receptor source for this set is a man aged 18-30 years in good health. Each CDR3 is given with its conserved first and last residue. A D gene is named only where the DNA matches it firmly. The size entry is marked missing in some rows and otherwise reads once, few, many or a size class.

once	TRBD1	TRBV2	TRBJ1-2	TGTGCCAGTCAAGCCGGGACAGGGACTTATTATGGCTACACCTTC	CASQAGTGTYYGYTF
-	TRBD1	TRBV5-1	TRBJ2-3	TGCGCCAGCAGCTTGGGGGGACAGGCATTCACAGATACGCAGTATTTT	CASSLGGQAFTDTQYF
-	-	TRBV19	TRBJ1-1	TGTGCCAGTAGTACCTACCAGGGGCTGGGCACTGAAGCTTTCTTT	CASSTYQGLGTEAFF
-	-	TRBV4-2	TRBJ2-2	TGTGCCAGCAGCCAAGATGGGGGCAGGGGATACACCGGGGAGCTGTTTTTT	CASSQDGGRGYTGELFF
-	-	TRBV11-2	TRBJ2-5	TGTGCCAGCAGCATAACACAGAGACAAGAGACCCAGTACTTC	CASSITQRQETQYF
-	-	TRBV7-8	TRBJ1-1	TGTGCCAGCAGCTTAGCGAGGTCAGACACTGAAGCTTTCTTT	CASSLARSDTEAFF
once	-	TRBV28	TRBJ2-4	TGTGCCAGCAGTTTAGGGGGGGCGGGAAACATTCAGTACTTC	CASSLGGAGNIQYF
-	-	TRBV18	TRBJ2-7	TGTGCCAGCTCACCGGCCGGGAACGAGCAGTACTTC	CASSPAGNEQYF
-	TRBD2	TRBV7-9	TRBJ2-5	TGTGCCAGCAGCCCCCATCAGGGATCCCTAGCGGGGGAGAAGACCCAGTACTTC	CASSPHQGSLAGEKTQYF
few	TRBD1	TRBV7-8	TRBJ2-7	TGTGCCAGCAGCTTAGGAACCGGGACAGGCTACGAGCAGTACTTC	CASSLGTGTGYEQYF
-	TRBD1	TRBV7-2	TRBJ2-3	TGTGCCAGCAGCTTAGTAAGAGGGACAGCCCGCACAGATACGCAGTATTTT	CASSLVRGTARTDTQYF
-	TRBD2	TRBV4-2	TRBJ2-1	TGTGCCAGCAGCCAATCTAGCGGGGGCTCCTACAATGAGCAGTTCTTC	CASSQSSGGSYNEQFF
-	-	TRBV7-9	TRBJ1-5	TGTGCCAGCAGCTCCAGGGGAGTCTCAAGCAATCAGCCCCAGCATTTT	CASSSRGVSSNQPQHF
-	-	TRBV30	TRBJ1-2	TGTGCCTGGAGTGTAACAGGGAACTATGGCTACACCTTC	CAWSVTGNYGYTF
few	-	TRBV5-4	TRBJ1-4	TGTGCCAGCAGTAACAGTGCAACTAATGAAAAACTGTTTTTT	CASSNSATNEKLFF
once	TRBD2	TRBV7-2	TRBJ2-2	TGTGCCAGCAGCCATGGACTAGCGGCCGGGGAGCTGTTTTTT	CASSHGLAAGELFF
once	-	TRBV7-9	TRBJ2-1	TGTGCCAGCAGCCTAATGCGGGGTACGGATGAGCAGTTCTTC	CASSLMRGTDEQFF
few	-	TRBV7-2	TRBJ2-3	TGTGCCAGCAGCTTAGCGATTGCGGTCACAGATACGCAGTATTTT	CASSLAIAVTDTQYF
-	TRBD1	TRBV4-1	TRBJ1-1	TGCGCCAGCAGCCAACCCAGGGGGCGGGGGATGAACACTGAAGCTTTCTTT	CASSQPRGRGMNTEAFF
-	-	TRBV7-9	TRBJ2-3	TGTGCCAGCAGCCAGATAAAGGGGGATACGCAGTATTTT	CASSQIKGDTQYF
once	TRBD2	TRBV7-3	TRBJ2-1	TGTGCCAGCAGCAAGACAGCGGGGTTAACCTACAATGAGCAGTTCTTC	CASSKTAGLTYNEQFF
once	TRBD1	TRBV7-3	TRBJ2-1	TGTGCCAGCAGCAACGGACAGGGGGGCAATGAGCAGTTCTTC	CASSNGQGGNEQFF
-	-	TRBV5-1	TRBJ2-3	TGCGCCAGCAGCTTGGGTGCTAGCTTAGGAGATACGCAGTATTTT	CASSLGASLGDTQYF
-	TRBD1	TRBV30	TRBJ2-2	TGTGCCTCTGACAGGGGGCTGTTCGCCGGGGAGCTGTTTTTT	CASDRGLFAGELFF
-	TRBD1	TRBV19	TRBJ2-7	TGTGCCAGTAGGGGGACAGGGGGCTACGAGCAGTACTTC	CASRGTGGYEQYF
-	-	TRBV9	TRBJ2-1	TGTGCCAGCAGCGTAGGGAGAAGCTCCTACAATGAGCAGTTCTTC	CASSVGRSSYNEQFF
once	-	TRBV7-2	TRBJ2-5	TGTGCCAGCAGCTTAGAGGGGGTCTGGGGGCAGACCCAGTACTTC	CASSLEGVWGQTQYF
-	TRBD1	TRBV6-1	TRBJ2-5	TGTGCCAGCAGGGATACAGGGGCTGATGGGTGGCAGTACTTC	CASRDTGADGWQYF
-	-	TRBV11-1	TRBJ2-3	TGTGCCAGCAGCTTAGAGCATAGGCAGGGAGGAGGAGATACGCAGTATTTT	CASSLEHRQGGGDTQYF
-	TRBD1	TRBV6-6	TRBJ1-2	TGTGCCAGCAGTTACTCTTCGGGACAGGGTTGGGGCTACACCTTC	CASSYSSGQGWGYTF
-	TRBD2	TRBV5-4	TRBJ2-1	TGTGCCAGCAGCACACGACTAGCGATCCATGAGCAGTTCTTC	CASSTRLAIHEQFF
-	TRBD1	TRBV27	TRBJ2-1	TGTGCCAGCAGTTCCCCGGGACAGGGGGCTTGGGAGCAGTTCTTC	CASSSPGQGAWEQFF
-	-	TRBV18	TRBJ2-5	TGTGCCAGCTCACCCGGAGAGACCCAGTACTTC	CASSPGETQYF
once	-	TRBV23-1	TRBJ2-7	TGCGCCAGCAGAACGACAGGAAAATCCTACGAGCAGTACTTC	CASRTTGKSYEQYF
-	-	TRBV6-5	TRBJ2-7	TGTGCCAGCGGAGAGGGAAGCTCCTACGAGCAGTACTTC	CASGEGSSYEQYF
-	TRBD2	TRBV20-1	TRBJ2-5	TGCAGTGCTGGCGGGGGAGAGACCCAGTACTTC	CSAGGGETQYF
-	TRBD1	TRBV18	TRBJ2-7	TGTGCCAGCTCACTAGACAGGGGGCACTACGAGCAGTACTTC	CASSLDRGHYEQYF
few	-	TRBV21-1	TRBJ2-2	TGTGCCAGCAGAACCACCGGAGGGGACGGGGAGCTGTTTTTT	CASRTTGGDGELFF
-	TRBD2	TRBV7-2	TRBJ2-5	TGTGCCAGCAGCGGAACCCTCCCGGGACTAGCGGGGGGGCGTGGGGAGCAGTACTTC	CASSGTLPGLAGGRGEQYF
few	-	TRBV29-1	TRBJ2-7	TGCAGCGTTGTGGAGAGCTCCTACGAGCAGTACTTC	CSVVESSYEQYF
few	-	TRBV19	TRBJ2-3	TGTGCCAGTAGTGCGTCCACAGATACGCAGTATTTT	CASSASTDTQYF